A single sample is the source of the 19 T cell receptor beta chains below, sequenced in a study of T cell responses to AZD1222 COVID-19 vaccine. Only in-frame clones appear in the TCRdb table, and some are missing; sequencing was by immunoSEQ multiplex PCR. In the table there are roughly 84,000 clones, approximately 85% of which are singletons. The sample here was peripheral blood, taken 28 days after the second AZD1222 dose. These receptors were collected from an adult who received the AZD1222 COVID-19 vaccine.

This CDR3 is CAISQGLAGNEQFF. The CDR3 coding sequence is TGTGCCATCAGTCAGGGACTAGCGGGAAATGAGCAGTTCTTC. V usage is TRBV10-3 and J usage is TRBJ2-1; 13 nucleotides agree with TRBD2. The junction had 2 bases not matched to a gene; V was cut back by 5 bases and J by 7 bases. The CDR3 spans 14 residues. The germline CDR1 and CDR2 sequences are ENHRY and SYGVKD.

This chain connects TRBV28 to TRBJ1-4; D uncertain. This CDR3 region has 14 residues. CDR1 is MDHEN and CDR2 is SYDVKM in the germline V gene. V was pared by 6 bases and J by 11 bases, with 19 bases between. The CDR3 DNA reads as TGTGCCAGCAGGACGGGCCCCCGGAGGGAGAAACTGTTTTTT. It translates to CASRTGPRREKLFF.

This clone was counted a single time. This chain joins TRBV28 and TRBJ2-5; weak D call: TRBD2 (6 bases). Germline values: CDR1 MDHEN, CDR2 SYDVKM. Between the trimmed V and J ends, which lost 7 bases and 2 bases, there was a span of 14 bases. This CDR3 comprises 14 residues. This chain's CDR3 is CASTNHRGQETQYF. The CDR3 region has the DNA TGTGCCAGCACCAATCACCGGGGGCAAGAGACCCAGTACTTC.

This rearrangement joins TRBV28 to TRBJ1-5; 8 bases map to TRBD1. Trimming took 6 bases from V and 4 from J; bases not matched to a gene: 8. Germline CDR1 reads MDHEN; CDR2 reads SYDVKM. The CDR3 is 15 amino acids. The CDR3: CASSRTGPQNQPQHF. The DNA for the CDR3 is TGTGCCAGCAGCAGGACAGGGCCACAAAATCAGCCCCAGCATTTT.

The rearrangement links TRBV7-2 to TRBJ1-1; TRBD1 aligns across 9 bases. The CDR3 sequence is 13 residues long. Germline CDR1 reads SGHTA; CDR2 reads FQGNSA. The V segment lost 6 bases and the J segment 6 bases; nucleotides outside the gene matches: 5. The DNA of the CDR3 is TGTGCCAGCAGTCGGACAGGGGAGGCTGAAGCTTTCTTT. This codes for CASSRTGEAEAFF.

This chain links TRBV12-3 or TRBV12-4 with TRBJ1-1; D remains unclear. CDR3 length: 12 amino acids. V was shortened by 6 bases and J by 5 bases, with 10 bases between the two germline ends. The CDR3 reads CASSDLGTEAFF. The CDR3 DNA sequence: TGTGCCAGCAGCGACCTTGGGACTGAAGCTTTCTTT.

The chain carries TRBV7-9 and TRBJ2-5, with 10 positions matching TRBD2. Per the germline V gene, CDR1 is SEHNR and CDR2 is FQNEAQ (reference sequence). With 2 bases clipped from V and 5 bases from J, the junction kept 8 bases outside the gene matches. The CDR3 is 16 amino acids. The CDR3 spells CASSLPGTSAGETQYF. The CDR3, as DNA: TGTGCCAGCAGCTTACCGGGGACTAGCGCCGGGGAGACCCAGTACTTC.

V usage is TRBV28 and J usage is TRBJ1-1; 9 bases match TRBD1. The V gene end was trimmed by 6 bases and the J gene end by 1 base; junction bases not matched to a gene: 12. This CDR3 has 17 amino acids. The germline V gene encodes CDR1 MDHEN and CDR2 SYDVKM. The DNA of the CDR3 is TGTGCCAGCAGCACTCCCAACAGGGGGCTGAAGAACACTGAAGCTTTCTTT. This codes for CASSTPNRGLKNTEAFF.

The chain is built from TRBV25-1 and TRBJ1-6, with 7 bases lining up with TRBD1. Germline V lookup: CDR1 MGHDK, CDR2 SYGVNS. V shed 2 bases, J shed 10 bases, and the junction held 8 bases outside the gene matches. The CDR3 covers 15 residues. This chain's CDR3 is CASSERGGFMSPLHF. CDR3 DNA: TGTGCCAGCAGTGAAAGAGGGGGCTTTATGTCACCCCTCCACTTT.

V gene TRBV9 combines with J gene TRBJ1-2; no firm D call. The V gene lost 0 bases and the J gene lost 2 bases, with 2 bases spanning the gap. The CDR3 is made up of 12 amino acids. The germline gives CDR1 SGDLS, CDR2 YYNGEE. CDR3 coding DNA: TGTGCCAGCAGCGTAGACAACTATGGCTACACCTTC. Translated: CASSVDNYGYTF. Full variable domain (missing parts from reference TRBV9 and TRBJ1-2): DSGVTQTPKHLITATGQRVTLRCSPRSGDLSVYWYQQSLDQGLQFLIQYYNGEERAKGNILERFSAQQFPDLHSELNLSSLELGDSALYFCASSVDNYGYTFGSGTRLTVV.

V is TRBV9 and J is TRBJ1-1; a weak D match, TRBD1 (5 bases). Trimming removed 3 bases from V and 0 bases from J, with 12 bases in between. The CDR3 runs 15 residues. CDR1 and CDR2 (germline): SGDLS, YYNGEE. CDR3 coding DNA: TGTGCCAGCAGCGGAACAGGCTCCATGAACACTGAAGCTTTCTTT. It encodes CASSGTGSMNTEAFF.

This chain joins TRBV28 and TRBJ1-1; tentative D call: TRBD1 (5 bases). This CDR3 has 16 amino acids. Germline lookup yields CDR1 MDHEN and CDR2 SYDVKM. With 3 bases removed from V and 3 bases from J, the gap between germline ends came to 17 bases. This chain's CDR3 is CASSLPRVVVYTEAFF. The CDR3 DNA is TGTGCCAGCAGTTTGCCCAGGGTGGTCGTGTACACTGAAGCTTTCTTT.

CDR3 protein: CASRGTGGATEQYF. CDR3 DNA sequence: TGTGCCAGTAGGGGGACAGGGGGCGCAACCGAGCAGTACTTC. This chain connects TRBV19 to TRBJ2-7; TRBD1 agrees at 12 bases. V lost 6 bases and J lost 6; bases outside the gene matches: 6. Germline V gene data show CDR1 as LNHDA and CDR2 as SQIVND (reference sequence). The length of the CDR3 is 14 residues.

The rearrangement uses TRBV7-8 and TRBJ2-7, with TRBD2 as a possible D gene (5 bases). V was cut by 3 bases and J by 5 bases, with 8 bases left in between. Looked up from germline, CDR1 is SGHVS and CDR2 is FQNEAQ. The CDR3 is 12 amino acids. CDR3 nucleotides: TGTGCCAGCAGCTTTAGCGTTAACGAGCAGTACTTC. This translates into CASSFSVNEQYF.

The CDR3 region is CASSQERTAYMNTEAFF. As DNA, the CDR3 is TGTGCCAGCAGCCAAGAGAGGACAGCATACATGAACACTGAAGCTTTCTTT. V gene TRBV4-2 combines with J gene TRBJ1-1; D is possibly TRBD1 (6 bases). CDR1 is LGHNA and CDR2 is YNFKEQ in the germline V gene. The CDR3 is 17 amino acids. With 0 bases removed from V and 0 bases from J, the gap between germline ends came to 14 bases.

The chain combines TRBV10-2 with TRBJ1-5, with D maybe TRBD1 (5 bases). Germline CDR1 reads WSHSY; CDR2 reads SAAADI. V was clipped by 7 bases and J by 4 bases, with 14 bases between them. This CDR3 is built from 14 residues. DNA of the CDR3: TGCGCCAGCACCTACGGGACGTCGAATCAGCCCCAGCATTTT. Its translation is CASTYGTSNQPQHF.

This chain connects TRBV5-1 to TRBJ2-1; D might be TRBD1 or TRBD2, each matching 5 bases. CDR3 length equals 15 residues. Between the trimmed V and J ends, which lost 4 bases and 1 base, there was a span of 12 bases. Germline lookup yields CDR1 SGHRS and CDR2 YFSETQ. This chain's CDR3 is CASSRGTESYNEQFF. The CDR3 nucleotides read TGCGCCAGCAGCCGGGGCACTGAGTCCTACAATGAGCAGTTCTTC.

This chain joins TRBV5-1 and TRBJ1-2; no reliable D call. Germline V gives CDR1 SGHRS, CDR2 YFSETQ. Deletions cut 0 bases from V and 5 bases from J, with 14 bases between. The CDR3 has 15 amino acids. CDR3 residues: CASSLGGQRHYGYTF. Written as DNA, the CDR3 is TGCGCCAGCAGCTTGGGAGGGCAGCGACATTATGGCTACACCTTC.

The V gene is TRBV19, the J gene TRBJ2-2; 9 bases agree with TRBD1. Germline V lookup: CDR1 LNHDA, CDR2 SQIVND (reference sequence). Trimming at V came to 5 bases and at J to 4 bases, leaving 5 bases not matched to a gene. The CDR3 is 15 amino acids. The CDR3 protein is CASSVQGARTGELFF. CDR3 bases: TGTGCCAGTAGTGTACAGGGGGCGCGCACCGGGGAGCTGTTTTTT.